This TCR beta chain was documented in a study of blood T cell dynamics during melanoma immunotherapy. As for time point: pre-treatment baseline. Response was assessed by RECIST 1.1 at 12 weeks, except a couple of rapid progressors. Patients had no prior systemic cancer treatment, immunosuppressants or other active cancers. TCRdb's copy holds only in-frame clones and misses some; the assay was immunoSEQ multiplex PCR. In the table there are more than 8,500 clones, about 86% of which are singletons. Trimming removed 3 bases at V and 9 bases at J, with 19 bases between. Germline CDR1 LNHDA, CDR2 SQIVND (reference sequence). The CDR3 has 15 residues.

Source: blood, taken from a patient treated with checkpoint blockade. The V call is TRBV19, the J call TRBJ2-3; maybe TRBD1 (6 bases). The sequence was obtained from a human donor with melanoma. DNA for the CDR3: TGTGCCAGTAGTATCCAATATCCGGACAGCGGCACGCAGTATTTT. It is translated as CASSIQYPDSGTQYF.